Detailed here is one TCR beta chain. Antigen specificity is unknown. The data are from a study of cytomegalovirus exposure and HLA in healthy donors. Study results and limitations: Later analysis identified several of the most significant clusters that appeared linked to common viral pathogens. A later analysis, which compared TCR beta chains of equal frequency, found the HLA-associated ones more clonally expanded.

The study ran its PCR with 60 Vbeta and 13 Jbeta primers. Sequenced by immunoSEQ multiplex PCR; TCRdb stores in-frame clones only, minus some. The sample records tens of thousands of clones, just under 80% being singletons. The CDR3 consists of 16 residues. The sequencing sample was made of PBMCs. This TCR was sampled from a man aged 40-55 years in good health and CMV-seronegative. The V gene is TRBV21-1, the J gene TRBJ2-7; the table's D call, TRBD1, has no DNA check behind it. TRBV21-1 is a documented pseudogene. The CDR3 is CASSKALQGHSYEQYF. The CDR3 region has the DNA TGTGCCAGCAGCAAAGCGCTCCAGGGGCACTCCTACGAGCAGTACTTC.